Sequencing of this T cell receptor beta chain was carried out in a study of T cells after posttransplantation cyclophosphamide. General study points: Tissue-infiltrating T cells from skin or gut overlapped little with blood T cells. Later blood repertoires were often dominated by clones from the donor CD8+ memory compartment. After PTCy, TRB diversity resembled that of CNI/methotrexate controls.

This clone was observed many times. Antigen: not known. The repertoire was sequenced with immunoSEQ multiplex PCR; TCRdb's copy has only in-frame clones and lacks some. There are 2,000 to 3,000 clones in the sample, none observed a single time. This CDR3 is built from 14 residues. CDR1 SGHVS and CDR2 FNYEAQ come from the germline V gene. The V end was cut by 5 bases, the J end by 0 bases, with 11 bases between. Cyclophosphamide on days +3 and +4 followed busulfan-fludarabine conditioning and a marrow graft. The chain has TRBV7-6 and TRBJ2-7; no clear D. Material: PBMCs, obtained after an allogeneic stem cell transplant with post-transplant cyclophosphamide. The receptor was derived from a female patient between 55 and 75 years old who received an allogeneic stem cell transplant from an unrelated donor, was CMV-positive, and had acute GVHD only. Some T cells may trace back to the graft donor. The CDR3 nucleotides are TGTGCCAGCAGCCGACCAGGTGGCTCCTACGAGCAGTACTTC. Encoded protein: CASSRPGGSYEQYF.